Included here is one T cell receptor (beta chain) sequence, with context. This entry is derived from a study of T cell changes during pregnancy in multiple sclerosis. The V gene's germline CDR1 is LGHNA and CDR2 YNFKEQ. CDR3 length equals 15 residues. J gave up 2 bases and V 0 bases, and 2 bases lay outside the gene matches. The assay was immunoSEQ multiplex PCR, and TCRdb's table has in-frame clones only and misses some. The sample yields more than 60,000 clones, approximately 93% seen once. The J gene is TRBJ2-5, the V gene TRBV4-2; the match to TRBD2 covers 8 bases. The sequence derives from a female donor with multiple sclerosis, enrolled in a pregnancy study. Specimen: peripheral blood, collected in the second trimester of pregnancy. As DNA, the CDR3 is TGTGCCAGCAGCCAAGATCCGGGGGGGCAAGAGACCCAGTACTTC. It translates to CASSQDPGGQETQYF.